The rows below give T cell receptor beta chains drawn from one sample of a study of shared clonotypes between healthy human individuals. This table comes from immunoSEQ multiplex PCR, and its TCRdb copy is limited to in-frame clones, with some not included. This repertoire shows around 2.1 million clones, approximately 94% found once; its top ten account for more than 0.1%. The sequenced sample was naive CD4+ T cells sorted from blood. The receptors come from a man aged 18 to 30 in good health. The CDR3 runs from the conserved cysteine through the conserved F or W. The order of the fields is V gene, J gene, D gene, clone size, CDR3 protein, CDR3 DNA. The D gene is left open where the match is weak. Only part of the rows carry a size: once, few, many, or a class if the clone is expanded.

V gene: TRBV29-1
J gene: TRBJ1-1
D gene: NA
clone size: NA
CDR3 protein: CSARVQGTNTEAFF
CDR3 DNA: TGCAGCGCTAGGGTGCAGGGGACGAACACTGAAGCTTTCTTT

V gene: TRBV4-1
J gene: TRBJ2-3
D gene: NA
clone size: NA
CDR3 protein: CASSHQLASSTDTQYF
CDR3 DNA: TGCGCCAGCAGCCACCAGTTAGCCTCTAGCACAGATACGCAGTATTTT

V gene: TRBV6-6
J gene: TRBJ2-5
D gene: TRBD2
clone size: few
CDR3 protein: CASSSGTSGVQETQYF
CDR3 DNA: TGTGCCAGCAGTTCAGGGACTAGCGGGGTCCAAGAGACCCAGTACTTC

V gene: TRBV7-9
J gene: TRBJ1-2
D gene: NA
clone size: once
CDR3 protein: CASSLAWQQYYGYTF
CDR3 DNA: TGTGCCAGCAGCTTAGCGTGGCAGCAGTACTATGGCTACACCTTC

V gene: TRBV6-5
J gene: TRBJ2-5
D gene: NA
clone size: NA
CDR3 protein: CASSPRGDTEETQYF
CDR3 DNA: TGTGCCAGCAGCCCCAGGGGGGACACTGAAGAGACCCAGTACTTC

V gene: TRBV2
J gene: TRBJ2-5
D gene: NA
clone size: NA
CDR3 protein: CASSEAQGLQTQYF
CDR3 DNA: TGTGCCAGCAGTGAAGCACAGGGTTTGCAGACCCAGTACTTC

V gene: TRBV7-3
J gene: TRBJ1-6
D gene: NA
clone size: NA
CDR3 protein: CASSQTEHSPLHF
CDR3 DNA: TGTGCCAGCAGCCAAACTGAGCATTCACCCCTCCACTTT

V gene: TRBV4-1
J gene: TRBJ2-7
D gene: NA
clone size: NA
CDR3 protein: CASSQRDFSYEQYF
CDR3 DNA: TGCGCCAGCAGCCAACGGGACTTTTCCTACGAGCAGTACTTC

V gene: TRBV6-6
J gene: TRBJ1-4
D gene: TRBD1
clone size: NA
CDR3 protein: CASSSTGGRGEKLFF
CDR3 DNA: TGTGCCAGCAGTTCGACAGGGGGCCGCGGTGAAAAACTGTTTTTT

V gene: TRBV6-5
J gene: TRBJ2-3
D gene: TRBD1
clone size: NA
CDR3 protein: CASSYRGTGRTDTQYF
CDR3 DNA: TGTGCCAGCAGTTACCGAGGGACAGGTCGCACAGATACGCAGTATTTT

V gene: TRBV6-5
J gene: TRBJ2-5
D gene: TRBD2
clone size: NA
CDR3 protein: CASSRSGRGFETQYF
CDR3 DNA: TGTGCCAGCAGTAGGAGCGGGAGGGGATTTGAGACCCAGTACTTC

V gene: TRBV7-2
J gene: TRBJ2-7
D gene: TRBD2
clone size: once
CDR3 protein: CASSPLAGVYEQYF
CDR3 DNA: TGTGCCAGCAGCCCTCTAGCGGGAGTGTACGAGCAGTACTTC

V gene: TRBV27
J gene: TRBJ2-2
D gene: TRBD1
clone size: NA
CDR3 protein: CASSLRTGNTGELFF
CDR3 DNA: TGTGCCAGCAGTTTAAGGACAGGGAACACCGGGGAGCTGTTTTTT

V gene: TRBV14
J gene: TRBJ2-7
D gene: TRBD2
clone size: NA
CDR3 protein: CATPLLAGGTYEQYF
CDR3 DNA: TGTGCCACCCCGCTGCTAGCGGGAGGCACCTACGAGCAGTACTTC

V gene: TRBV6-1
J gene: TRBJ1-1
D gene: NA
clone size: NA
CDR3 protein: CASSAVAEAFF
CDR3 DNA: TGTGCCAGCAGCGCGGTTGCTGAAGCTTTCTTT

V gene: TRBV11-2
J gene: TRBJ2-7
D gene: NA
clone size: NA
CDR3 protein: CASSFAGTYEQYF
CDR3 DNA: TGTGCCAGCAGCTTTGCGGGAACCTACGAGCAGTACTTC

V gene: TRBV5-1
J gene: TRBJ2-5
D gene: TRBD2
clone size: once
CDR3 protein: CASSWGTSHETQYF
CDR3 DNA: TGCGCCAGCAGCTGGGGGACTAGCCATGAGACCCAGTACTTC

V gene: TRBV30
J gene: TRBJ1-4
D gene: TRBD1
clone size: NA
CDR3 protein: CASLAGGANEKLFF
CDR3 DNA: TGTGCCTCGCTGGCAGGGGGGGCTAATGAAAAACTGTTTTTT

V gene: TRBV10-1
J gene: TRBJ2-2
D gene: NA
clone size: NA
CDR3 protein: CASSSGTGTGELFF
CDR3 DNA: TGCGCCAGCTCCTCCGGGACCGGGACCGGGGAGCTGTTTTTT

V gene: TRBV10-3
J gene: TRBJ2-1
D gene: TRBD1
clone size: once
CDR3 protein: CATRQGGKNEQFF
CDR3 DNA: TGTGCCACAAGACAGGGTGGTAAGAATGAGCAGTTCTTC

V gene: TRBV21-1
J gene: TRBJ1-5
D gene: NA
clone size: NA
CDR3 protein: CASSKVADRERSNQPQHF
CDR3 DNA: TGTGCCAGCAGCAAAGTAGCGGACAGGGAAAGGAGCAATCAGCCCCAGCATTTT

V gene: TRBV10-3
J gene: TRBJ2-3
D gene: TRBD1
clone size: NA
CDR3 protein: CAISAPPGQGPAGTQYF
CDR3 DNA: TGTGCCATCAGTGCTCCCCCCGGACAGGGGCCCGCGGGTACGCAGTATTTT

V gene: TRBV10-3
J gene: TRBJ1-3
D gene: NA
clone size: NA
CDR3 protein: CAISPQNRDPGNTIYF
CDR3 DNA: TGTGCCATCAGTCCACAGAACCGGGACCCTGGAAACACCATATATTTT

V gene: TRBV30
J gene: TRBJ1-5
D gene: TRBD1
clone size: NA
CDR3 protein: CAWGTGHNQPQHF
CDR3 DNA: TGTGCCTGGGGGACAGGGCACAATCAGCCCCAGCATTTT

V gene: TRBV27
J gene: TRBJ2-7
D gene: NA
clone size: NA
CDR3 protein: CASSLSQGSAEQYF
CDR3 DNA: TGTGCCAGCAGTTTATCCCAGGGAAGTGCCGAGCAGTACTTC

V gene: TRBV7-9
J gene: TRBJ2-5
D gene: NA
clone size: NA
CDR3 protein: CASSRTQGIEETQYF
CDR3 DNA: TGTGCCAGCAGCCGAACTCAGGGGATCGAAGAGACCCAGTACTTC

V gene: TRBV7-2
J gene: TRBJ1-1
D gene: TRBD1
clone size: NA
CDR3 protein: CASSFEGANTEAFF
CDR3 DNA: TGTGCCAGCAGCTTTGAGGGGGCCAACACTGAAGCTTTCTTT

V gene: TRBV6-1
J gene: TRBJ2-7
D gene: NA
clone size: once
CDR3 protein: CASSERQNSYEQYF
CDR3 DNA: TGTGCCAGCAGTGAAAGGCAGAACTCCTACGAGCAGTACTTC

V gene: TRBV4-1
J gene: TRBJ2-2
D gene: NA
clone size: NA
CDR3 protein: CASSQEGGMGTGELFF
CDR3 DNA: TGCGCCAGCAGCCAAGAAGGGGGGATGGGGACCGGGGAGCTGTTTTTT

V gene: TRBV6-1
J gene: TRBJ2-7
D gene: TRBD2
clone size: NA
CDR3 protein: CASSGWGLAGSYEQYF
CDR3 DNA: TGTGCCAGCAGTGGTTGGGGCTTAGCGGGTTCGTACGAGCAGTACTTC

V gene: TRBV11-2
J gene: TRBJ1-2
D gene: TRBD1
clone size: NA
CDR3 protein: CASSNRQGWSYGYTF
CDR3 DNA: TGTGCCAGCAGCAACAGACAGGGATGGAGCTATGGCTACACCTTC

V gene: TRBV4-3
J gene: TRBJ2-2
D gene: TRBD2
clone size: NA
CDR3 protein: CASSQLAGGDTGELFF
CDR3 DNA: TGCGCCAGCAGCCAACTAGCGGGAGGGGACACCGGGGAGCTGTTTTTT

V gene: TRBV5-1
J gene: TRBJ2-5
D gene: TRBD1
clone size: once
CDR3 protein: CASSVDRGPQETQYF
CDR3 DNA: TGCGCCAGCAGCGTCGACAGGGGGCCACAAGAGACCCAGTACTTC

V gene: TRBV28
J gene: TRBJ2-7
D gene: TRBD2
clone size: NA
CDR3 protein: CASSSAASGGAEQYF
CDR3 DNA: TGTGCCAGCAGCTCGGCCGCTAGCGGGGGGGCCGAGCAGTACTTC

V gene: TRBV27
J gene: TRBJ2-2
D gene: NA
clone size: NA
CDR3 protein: CASSPNLPGQDTGELFF
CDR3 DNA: TGTGCCAGCAGTCCCAACCTCCCAGGGCAGGACACCGGGGAGCTGTTTTTT

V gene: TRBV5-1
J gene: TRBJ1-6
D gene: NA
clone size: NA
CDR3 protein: CASSLVGQINSPLHF
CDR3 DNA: TGCGCCAGCAGCTTGGTGGGACAAATTAATTCACCCCTCCACTTT

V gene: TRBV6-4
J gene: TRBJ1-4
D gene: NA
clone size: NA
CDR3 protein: CASSDSKGARQNEKLFF
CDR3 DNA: TGTGCCAGCAGTGACTCGAAAGGGGCCAGGCAAAATGAAAAACTGTTTTTT

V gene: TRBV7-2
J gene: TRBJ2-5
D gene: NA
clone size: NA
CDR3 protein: CASTQLPAETQYF
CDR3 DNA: TGTGCCAGCACACAACTACCGGCGGAGACCCAGTACTTC

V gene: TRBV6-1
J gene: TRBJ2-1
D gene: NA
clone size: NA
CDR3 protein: CASSERQFSYNEQFF
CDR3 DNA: TGTGCCAGCAGTGAACGACAGTTCTCCTACAATGAGCAGTTCTTC

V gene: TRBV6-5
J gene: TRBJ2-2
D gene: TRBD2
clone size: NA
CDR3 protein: CASSGLAGVTGELFF
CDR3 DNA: TGTGCCAGCAGTGGACTAGCGGGCGTCACCGGGGAGCTGTTTTTT

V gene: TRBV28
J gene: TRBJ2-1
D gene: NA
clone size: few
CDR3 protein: CASSPYNEQFF
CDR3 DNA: TGTGCCAGCAGTCCTTACAATGAGCAGTTCTTC

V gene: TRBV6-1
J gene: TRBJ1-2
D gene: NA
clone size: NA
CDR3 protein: CASSEAVYKRNYGYTF
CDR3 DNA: TGTGCCAGCAGCGAAGCCGTGTATAAGAGGAACTATGGCTACACCTTC

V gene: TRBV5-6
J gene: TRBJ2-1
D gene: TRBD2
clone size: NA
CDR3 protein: CASSAEGTSPNEQFF
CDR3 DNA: TGTGCCAGCTCCGCGGAAGGGACTAGCCCCAATGAGCAGTTCTTC

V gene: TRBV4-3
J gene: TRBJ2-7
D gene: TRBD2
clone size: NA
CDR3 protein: CASSQDPSGVTEQYF
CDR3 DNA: TGCGCCAGCAGCCAAGATCCCAGCGGGGTAACCGAGCAGTACTTC

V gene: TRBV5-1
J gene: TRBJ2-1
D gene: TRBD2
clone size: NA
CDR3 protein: CASSFAGASYNEQFF
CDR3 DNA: TGCGCCAGCAGCTTCGCGGGAGCATCCTACAATGAGCAGTTCTTC

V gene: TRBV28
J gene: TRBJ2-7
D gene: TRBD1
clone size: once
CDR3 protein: CASTPGDRGSLEQYF
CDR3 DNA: TGTGCCAGCACCCCGGGGGACAGGGGGTCTCTCGAGCAGTACTTC

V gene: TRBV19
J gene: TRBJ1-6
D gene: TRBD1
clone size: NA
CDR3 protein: CASSILGQIDNSPLHF
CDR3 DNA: TGTGCCAGTAGTATACTGGGACAGATTGATAATTCACCCCTCCACTTT

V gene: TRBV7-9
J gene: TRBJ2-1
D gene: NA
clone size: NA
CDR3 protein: CASGRGGNEQFF
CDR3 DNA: TGTGCCAGCGGCCGGGGCGGAAATGAGCAGTTCTTC

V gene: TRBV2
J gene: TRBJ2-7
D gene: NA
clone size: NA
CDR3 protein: CASRSVAGTIHEQYF
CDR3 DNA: TGTGCCAGCAGGAGCGTCGCAGGGACGATCCACGAGCAGTACTTC

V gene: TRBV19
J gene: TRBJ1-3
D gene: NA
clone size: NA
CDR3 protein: CASSRILQGLSGNTIYF
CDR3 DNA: TGTGCCAGTAGTAGGATACTTCAGGGCTTGTCTGGAAACACCATATATTTT

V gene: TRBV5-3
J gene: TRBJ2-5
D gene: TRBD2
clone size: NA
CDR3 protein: CARSLGLAGGKVETQYF
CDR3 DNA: TGTGCCAGAAGCTTGGGGCTAGCGGGAGGGAAAGTGGAGACCCAGTACTTC

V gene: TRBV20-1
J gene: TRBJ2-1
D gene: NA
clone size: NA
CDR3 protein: CSGDYNEQFF
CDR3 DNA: TGCAGTGGGGACTACAATGAGCAGTTCTTC

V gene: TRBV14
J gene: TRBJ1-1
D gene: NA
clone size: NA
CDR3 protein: CASSHRANTEAFF
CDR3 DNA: TGTGCCAGCAGCCACAGAGCGAACACTGAAGCTTTCTTT